Shown below are 7 T cell receptor beta chains from a single sample sequenced in a study of monozygotic twins with inflammatory bowel disease. TCRdb re-analyzed the 5' RACE reads; it lists each CDR3 protein once, without DNA. The sample table sets out fewer than 400,000 distinct CDR3 sequences. The sequencing input was blood. The source is a human donor with ulcerative colitis or Crohn's disease, or a healthy co-twin of an affected twin (not recorded which).

The chain joins TRBV18 to TRBJ2-7; lacking DNA, the TRBD1 call made by TCRdb goes unchecked. This CDR3 contains 15 residues. Germline V gene data show CDR1 as KGHSH and CDR2 as LQKENI. The CDR3 spells CASSERDRGLYEQYF.

CDR3 amino acids: CAISEGNMDEQFF. The rearrangement links TRBV10-3 to TRBJ2-1. CDR3 length: 13 residues. Germline V CDR1 and CDR2: ENHRY, SYGVKD.

The rearrangement uses TRBV6-5 and TRBJ2-5; TCRdb's D call, TRBD2, is unchecked because there is no DNA. This CDR3 has 16 amino acids. Germline lookup yields CDR1 MNHEY and CDR2 SVGAGI. This chain's CDR3 is CASSYGTTRTQETQYF.

The chain carries TRBV5-1 and TRBJ1-6; TCRdb indicates TRBD1, and absent DNA this call remains unverified. The CDR3 has 17 amino acids. Germline V lookup: CDR1 SGHRS, CDR2 YFSETQ. CDR3: CASSQWVGAKLSSPLHF.

The rearrangement joins TRBV5-1 to TRBJ2-7; there is no DNA to check the TCRdb D call of TRBD2. The germline CDR1 and CDR2 sequences are SGHRS and YFSETQ. The CDR3 covers 12 residues. The CDR3 protein is CASSPSGYEQYF. The full variable domain, its missing parts supplied by reference TRBV5-1 and TRBJ2-7, is KAGVTQTPRYLIKTRGQQVTLSCSPISGHRSVSWYQQTPGQGLQFLFEYFSETQRNKGNFPGRFSGRQFSNSRSEMNVSTLELGDSALYLCASSPSGYEQYFGPGTRLTVT.

The chain links TRBV20-1 to TRBJ1-1. Germline CDR1 reads DFQATT; CDR2 reads SNEGSKA (reference sequence). This CDR3 has 11 amino acids. Here the CDR3 reads CSARETFRAFF.

The CDR3 loop is CASSPGPMYQETQYF. The chain employs TRBV7-9 and TRBJ2-5; absent DNA, TCRdb's TRBD1 call cannot be checked. This CDR3 spans 15 amino acids. Germline lookup yields CDR1 SEHNR and CDR2 FQNEAQ (reference sequence).